This TCR beta chain was recorded in a study of HIV-infected patients and healthy controls. Trimming took off 8 bases at V and 2 bases at J, with 4 bases between the two ends. The length of the CDR3 is 11 residues. CDR1 is LGHNA and CDR2 is YSLEER in the germline V gene. Whole blood was used without fractionation, so all unsorted peripheral T cells were included. RNA came from approximately 2.6 ml of peripheral blood. About 500 ng RNA was reverse transcribed with alpha and beta constant-region primers. Alpha and beta chain libraries were made separately by chain-specific third strand synthesis with multiplexing indices. A single primer pair per chain amplified all rearrangements, with per-molecule barcodes. A 5' RACE adapter with a random hexamer and the SP2 primer site was joined to cDNA. Second strand synthesis was primed from the SP2 site. TCRdb reprocessed the 5' RACE reads via MiXCR and lists one record per CDR3 protein. Among approximately 8,000 distinct CDR3 sequences, over 8% were seen once, and the ten largest hold around 20%.

Sequencing was performed on blood, taken before antiretroviral therapy. The receptor was derived from an adult with HIV infection. This chain joins TRBV4-3 and TRBJ2-1, with D unresolved. The CDR3 is CASPPYNEQFF. In nucleotides, the CDR3 is TGCGCCAGCCCACCCTACAATGAGCAGTTCTTC.